The source of this TCR beta chain is a study of PD-L1 blockade in urothelial cancer. About the research overall: A median of roughly 140,000 T cells was found in the blood samples.

PCRs were each spiked with synthetic TCR analog templates. The data were produced by immunoSEQ multiplex PCR, yet TCRdb's version contains in-frame clones alone and is incomplete. This table holds about 50,000 clones, about four fifths found once. The CDR3 consists of 14 residues. V lost 3 bases, J lost 4 bases, and 13 bases lay in between. Germline assignment: CDR1 MDHEN and CDR2 SYDVKM. The sample's time point: pretreatment peripheral blood. This TCR came from a man aged 70-80 years with urothelial cancer. The J gene is TRBJ2-7, the V gene TRBV28, with a weak D call TRBD1 (5 bases). The starting material was PBMCs, obtained around atezolizumab (anti-PD-L1) treatment. The CDR3 region has the DNA TGTGCCAGCAGTTTGGGCGGTCAGGGTTACGAGCAGTACTTC. Encoded protein: CASSLGGQGYEQYF.